Each of the 17 T cell receptor beta chains below was sequenced from the same sample in a study of T-cell reconstitution after alpha-beta-depleted transplantation in children. TCRbeta library preparation incorporated unique molecular identifiers. TCRdb reprocessed the PCR reads with MiXCR, giving one entry per CDR3 protein. This table has hundreds of thousands of distinct CDR3 sequences, around 13% appearing once. Source: PBMCs, taken before TCRalphabeta/CD19-depleted stem cell transplant. These receptors came from a girl aged 2-9 years with congenital amegakaryocytic thrombocytopenia, due to receive a stem cell transplant.

The V and J genes are TRBV4-1 and TRBJ2-3, with 13 bases matching TRBD2. Germline values: CDR1 MGHRA, CDR2 YSYEKL. The CDR3 has 18 residues. The V and J ends lost 4 bases and 5 bases, in that order; junction bases with no gene match: 12. CDR3 DNA sequence: TGCGCCAGCAGCCCTGGACTAGCGGGAGTCCACTACATAGATACGCAGTATTTT. This gives the protein CASSPGLAGVHYIDTQYF.

This clonotype occurred many times. The chain is built from TRBV10-3 and TRBJ2-3, with 14 bases aligning to TRBD2. CDR3 length: 18 residues. After removal of 4 bases from V and 2 bases from J, the junction contained 8 bases not matched to a gene. Germline V gives CDR1 ENHRY, CDR2 SYGVKD. The CDR3: CAISGKTSGRVVTDTQYF. CDR3 nucleotides: TGTGCCATCAGTGGTAAGACTAGCGGGAGGGTCGTCACAGATACGCAGTATTTT.

The genes are TRBV12-3 or TRBV12-4 and TRBJ2-7, with D tentatively TRBD1 (6 bases). Trimming removed 5 bases at V and 1 base at J, with 24 bases between. This CDR3 contains 18 residues. CDR3 sequence (DNA): TGTGCCAGCAGTCCCCGGGTTCCTGGGGACAAAGGATCCTACGAGCAGTACTTC. Protein product: CASSPRVPGDKGSYEQYF.

This clonotype has ten or more counts. This chain uses TRBV12-3 or TRBV12-4 with TRBJ1-1; D not certain. CDR3 length equals 15 residues. The ends were cut back, 2 bases at V and 1 base at J, with 11 bases in the middle. The CDR3, as DNA: TGTGCCAGCAGTTTAATTCTGTCCGGGAACACTGAAGCTTTCTTT. As protein: CASSLILSGNTEAFF.

DNA for the CDR3: TGTGCCAGCAGCTTCGGGGGACAGGGTGATGAAAAACTGTTTTTT. This gives the protein CASSFGGQGDEKLFF. The chain links TRBV5-5 to TRBJ1-4; TRBD1 matches 9 bases. V shed 2 bases and J 6 bases; nucleotides not matched to a gene: 5. This CDR3 comprises 15 residues. Germline CDR1 reads SGHKS; CDR2 reads YYEKEE (reference sequence).

The V gene is TRBV7-7, the J gene TRBJ2-3, with a possible D match to TRBD2 (6 bases). V gave up 3 bases and J gave up 6 bases, with 16 bases separating them. This CDR3 comprises 15 residues. Germline values: CDR1 SSHAT, CDR2 FNYEAQ (reference sequence). The CDR3 sequence: CASSLGLSFRDTQYF. The CDR3 DNA is TGTGCCAGCAGCTTGGGACTCTCATTCCGGGATACGCAGTATTTT.

This clonotype was seen repeatedly, ten times or more. CDR3 protein: CSAREATTYNEQFF. The CDR3 DNA reads as TGCAGTGCTAGAGAGGCGACGACCTACAATGAGCAGTTCTTC. The V call is TRBV20-1, the J call TRBJ2-1, with D unclear. Trimming removed 0 bases from V and 2 bases from J, with 8 bases in between. Germline V CDR1 and CDR2: DFQATT, SNEGSKA (reference sequence). The CDR3 contains 14 residues.

This clonotype came up many times. The genes are TRBV7-6 and TRBJ2-1; 8 bases line up with TRBD2. Unmatched junction bases numbered 15, after V lost 1 base and J lost 4 bases. The CDR3 totals 19 residues. Per germline, CDR1 SGHVS and CDR2 FNYEAQ. The CDR3 sequence: CASSLVPPGIAGKYNEQFF. The CDR3 nucleotides are TGTGCCAGCAGCTTAGTCCCACCCGGAATAGCGGGAAAATACAATGAGCAGTTCTTC.

This clonotype was recorded many times. The chain links TRBV20-1 to TRBJ2-1; tentatively, D is TRBD2 (5 bases). This CDR3 has 14 residues. Germline V gene sequence: CDR1 DFQATT, CDR2 SNEGSKA (reference sequence). Trimming removed 0 bases from V and 7 bases from J, with 13 bases in between. The CDR3 sequence: CSAREAISGNEQFF. CDR3 nucleotides: TGCAGTGCTAGAGAGGCTATAAGCGGTAATGAGCAGTTCTTC.

This clonotype was observed a handful of times. The chain combines TRBV4-2 with TRBJ2-7; no clear D gene. The CDR3 length is 12 residues. V was trimmed by 4 bases and J by 5 bases, leaving 9 bases between them. Looked up from germline, CDR1 is LGHNA and CDR2 is YNFKEQ. The CDR3 DNA sequence: TGTGCCAGCAGCCGGCTGGCTCACGAGCAGTACTTC. Protein sequence: CASSRLAHEQYF.

This chain connects TRBV7-9 to TRBJ2-2, with D possibly being TRBD2 (7 bases). CDR1 and CDR2 (germline): SEHNR, FQNEAQ (reference sequence). The V gene lost 8 bases and the J gene lost 1 base, with 14 bases spanning the gap. The CDR3 runs to 15 residues. The CDR3 loop reads CASLGGPENTGELFF. For the CDR3, the DNA is TGTGCCAGCTTGGGGGGGCCAGAGAACACCGGGGAGCTGTTTTTT.

This clonotype was seen only a few times. The V call is TRBV6-5, the J call TRBJ1-2, with 11 bases lining up with TRBD1. This CDR3 comprises 13 residues. Germline CDR1 MNHEY, CDR2 SVGAGI. Germline trimming cut 0 bases from V and 10 bases from J; bases unmatched to any gene: 1. The CDR3 DNA reads as TGTGCCAGCAGTTACTCGGGACAGGGGGACTACACCTTC. Translation gives CASSYSGQGDYTF.

This clonotype was found a few times. The chain is built from TRBV25-1 and TRBJ2-1; 8 nucleotides line up with TRBD2. CDR3 size: 16 residues. Germline CDR1 reads MGHDK; CDR2 reads SYGVNS. J was trimmed by 0 bases and V by 3 bases; bases with no gene match: 4. DNA for the CDR3: TGTGCCAGCAGTGACGCCGGGACTAGCTCCTACAATGAGCAGTTCTTC. This sequence encodes CASSDAGTSSYNEQFF. Combining the CDR3 with reference TRBV25-1 and TRBJ2-1 gives the whole variable domain EADIYQTPRYLVIGTGKKITLECSQTMGHDKMYWYQQDPGMELHLIHYSYGVNSTEKGDLSSESTVSRIRTEHFPLTLESARPSHTSQYLCASSDAGTSSYNEQFFGPGTRLTVL.

This clonotype has more than one count but fewer than ten. This chain joins TRBV15 and TRBJ1-6, with D maybe TRBD1 (6 bases). CDR1 and CDR2 from the germline V gene are LNHNV and YYDKDF (reference sequence). This CDR3 has 13 amino acids. With 9 bases removed from V and 10 bases from J, the gap between germline ends came to 16 bases. The CDR3 DNA reads TGTGCCACTAACTACAACAGGGTCTCACCCCTCCACTTT. This codes for CATNYNRVSPLHF.

The rearrangement joins TRBV27 to TRBJ2-1; 8 nucleotides match TRBD1. Germline CDR1 reads MNHEY; CDR2 reads SMNVEV (reference sequence). The junction had 4 bases not matched to a gene; V was cut back by 2 bases and J by 4 bases. This CDR3 has 15 amino acids. The CDR3 DNA reads TGTGCCAGCAGTTTAGGGGACAGGTCATACAATGAGCAGTTCTTC. As protein: CASSLGDRSYNEQFF.

V and J are TRBV5-6 and TRBJ2-2; 11 nucleotides agree with TRBD1. This CDR3 is built from 15 residues. With V trimmed by 4 bases and J by 7 bases, 6 bases remained unmatched. Germline CDR1 SGHDT, CDR2 YYEEEE. The CDR3 nucleotides are TGTGCCAGCAGCCCCGGGACAGGGGGGTACGGGGAGCTGTTTTTT. This codes for CASSPGTGGYGELFF.

Regarding this clonotype: At one of its ends the junction is not consistent with the germline gene, which may arise from a read error. The chain combines TRBV3-1 with TRBJ2-3, with a tentative D call TRBD1 (7 bases). The CDR3 is 18 amino acids. The V gene's germline CDR1 is LGHDT and CDR2 YNNKEL (reference sequence). CDR3 DNA sequence: TGTGCCACCAGCCAAGAGCCCGGGACAGTCGCCGGGAGAGATACGCAGTATTTT. Amino acids: CATSQEPGTVAGRDTQYF.